The T cell receptor beta chain described here comes from a study of cytomegalovirus exposure and HLA in healthy donors. General observations from the study: Testing in vitro showed a few CMV-associated chains specific for CMV antigens. Some TCR beta chains (164 of them) were listed as cytomegalovirus-associated.

The PCR used 60 Vbeta and 13 Jbeta primers. Produced via immunoSEQ multiplex PCR; TCRdb's table is partial and in-frame only. The sample gives 100,000 to 150,000 clones, around four fifths of which show up once; approximately 1.4% is in the top ten. V was clipped by 4 bases and J by 1 base, with 7 bases between them. The CDR3 contains 14 residues. Germline V gene sequence: CDR1 SGHTA, CDR2 FQGTGA. Note on this clone: Its antigen is not known. The sample holds other DNA sequences that translate to the same CDR3.

This chain uses TRBV7-3 with TRBJ2-2; D is perhaps TRBD2 (6 bases). The sequenced sample was PBMCs. This clonotype was obtained from a man aged 35 to 55 in good health and CMV-seronegative. CDR3 loop: CASSSGLNTGELFF. The CDR3 coding sequence is TGTGCCAGCAGCTCGGGACTGAACACCGGGGAGCTGTTTTTT.